The source of this TCR beta chain is a study of cytomegalovirus exposure and HLA in healthy donors. General study points: Excluded: some indistinguishable V segments such as TRBV6-2 and TRBV6-3. Analyzed later, most CMV-associated TCR beta chains appeared HLA-restricted. According to the study, roughly 160 TCR beta chains were cytomegalovirus-associated. Association of a missense DCLRE1C variant with TCR beta V- and J-gene trimming was reported in a later analysis.

Germline V lookup: CDR1 LNHNV, CDR2 YYDKDF (reference sequence). The CDR3 sequence is 19 residues long. In its sample, this clone was seen once. Its antigen is as yet unknown. At one of its ends the junction is not consistent with the germline gene, which may arise from a read error. In the PCR, 60 Vbeta and 13 Jbeta primers were used. Some clones are missing from TCRdb's copy, which holds only in-frame ones; the method was immunoSEQ multiplex PCR. The sample consists of tens of thousands of clones, roughly four fifths of them appearing once. This chain joins TRBV15 and TRBJ2-3; a weak D match, TRBD1 (6 bases). The TCR originated in a man between 65 and 80 years old in good health and CMV-seronegative. The sample was PBMCs. CDR3 sequence: CATSRERPRGQASTDTQYF. In nucleotides, the CDR3 is TGTGCCACCAGCCGAGAGCGGCCCCGGGGACAAGCTAGCACAGATACGCAGTATTTT.